The next 2 T cell receptor beta chains were all read from a single sample in a study of regulatory T cells in long-lasting Graves disease. Stated time point: persistent/refractory GD, antithyroid drugs over 5 years with positive TRAb. PBMCs were the source of the RNA used for TCR sequencing. Both iRepertoire HTBI primers and Arm-PCR of CDR3 regions were used to build the TCR beta libraries. MiXCR, run by TCRdb on the multiplex PCR reads, gives a single entry per CDR3 protein. The sample lists roughly 700,000 distinct CDR3 sequences, around 30% occurring once. Sequencing used peripheral blood mononuclear cells (PBMCs), obtained when the disease was refractory, from a patient treated with antithyroid drugs. Every receptor here comes from a female donor with Graves disease.

The gene calls are TRBV19 and TRBJ1-5; TRBD1 is a possible D gene (6 bases). This CDR3 comprises 15 residues. CDR1 and CDR2 (germline): LNHDA, SQIVND (reference sequence). Trimming stripped 3 bases from V and 2 bases from J, with 11 bases between. DNA of the CDR3: TGTGCCAGTAGTATTGGGGGGGCTGGCAATCAGCCCCAGCATTTT. Its protein is CASSIGGAGNQPQHF.

Note on this clonotype: A much larger clone lies a single base off, so this may be a read error. The chain recombines TRBV12-3 or TRBV12-4 with TRBJ1-2; a possible D gene is TRBD1 (5 bases). The CDR3 spans 14 residues. The CDR3 DNA sequence: TGTGCCAGCAAGTTCAGGGAGGGTAACTATGGCTACGCCTTC. Translation: CASKFREGNYGYAF.